A selection of T cell receptor beta chains follows, all from one sample in a study of OX40 agonist ivuxolimab in advanced cancers. TCRdb keeps only in-frame clones here, not all; method: immunoSEQ multiplex PCR. The sample consists of more than 55,000 clones, about 88% of them appearing once. The sample here was CD4+ or CD8+ T cells sorted from blood, taken in a trial of the OX40 agonist ivuxolimab. These receptors originate from an adult with an advanced solid tumor such as melanoma, head and neck, liver or kidney cancer. Each CDR3 is given with its conserved first and last residue. A D gene is named only where the DNA matches it firmly. A row's size may be missing; if present it is once, few, many or a size class.

d_gene	abundance	v_gene	j_gene	CDR3aa	CDR3nt
.	.	TRBV7-2	TRBJ2-5	CASSLGLGETQYF	TGTGCCAGCAGCTTGGGTTTAGGGGAGACCCAGTACTTC
.	.	TRBV5-1	TRBJ2-5	CASSRARSETQYF	TGCGCCAGCAGCCGGGCCCGCTCGGAGACCCAGTACTTC
.	.	TRBV19	TRBJ1-5	CASRLQDQPQHF	TGTGCCAGTAGGCTCCAGGATCAGCCCCAGCATTTT
.	.	TRBV5-1	TRBJ2-6	CASSPLGAGANVLTF	TGCGCCAGCAGCCCCCTTGGGGCTGGGGCCAACGTCCTGACTTTC
.	.	TRBV28	TRBJ1-2	CASSSLWYGYTF	TGTGCCAGCAGTTCGCTTTGGTATGGCTACACCTTC
.	.	TRBV2	TRBJ1-1	CASSASETEAFF	TGTGCCAGCAGCGCCTCGGAGACTGAAGCTTTCTTT
.	.	TRBV7-2	TRBJ2-4	CASSLSQRLAKNIQYF	TGTGCCAGCAGCTTATCTCAGCGACTAGCCAAAAACATTCAGTACTTC
TRBD2	few	TRBV6-1	TRBJ2-7	CASGVSGSQYEQYF	TGTGCCAGTGGGGTTAGCGGGAGTCAGTACGAGCAGTACTTC
TRBD1	.	TRBV6-1	TRBJ1-2	CASSLHWDSTYGYTF	TGTGCCAGCAGTCTCCACTGGGACAGTACATATGGCTACACCTTC
.	.	TRBV10-3	TRBJ1-6	CAISGGGALRPNSPLHF	TGTGCCATCAGTGGGGGTGGGGCCTTGAGGCCTAATTCACCCCTCCACTTT
.	.	TRBV6-5	TRBJ2-7	CASSPLDGSYEQYF	TGTGCCAGCAGTCCCCTGGACGGGTCCTACGAGCAGTACTTC
.	once	TRBV19	TRBJ1-1	CASSIREANTEAFF	TGTGCCAGTAGTATCAGGGAGGCGAACACTGAAGCTTTCTTT
TRBD2	few	TRBV5-1	TRBJ2-1	CASSLEGLTYNEQFF	TGCGCCAGCAGCTTGGAGGGACTAACCTACAATGAGCAGTTCTTC
TRBD2	.	TRBV6-4	TRBJ2-3	CANLGLAENTDTQYF	TGTGCCAATTTAGGACTAGCGGAGAACACAGATACGCAGTATTTT
.	.	TRBV28	TRBJ2-1	CASRKGGDEQFF	TGTGCCAGCAGAAAGGGGGGGGATGAGCAGTTCTTC
TRBD1	.	TRBV6-5	TRBJ1-6	CASSLDRDHSPLHF	TGTGCCAGCAGTTTGGACAGGGATCACTCACCCCTCCACTTT
.	.	TRBV6-5	TRBJ1-6	CAGRHTLGALHF	TGTGCCGGGAGGCACACGTTGGGGGCCCTCCACTTT
TRBD1	.	TRBV18	TRBJ2-7	CASSPTGDEQYF	TGTGCCAGCTCACCCACAGGGGATGAGCAGTACTTC
.	.	TRBV28	TRBJ1-2	CASSPGYNRNYGYTF	TGTGCCAGCAGTCCGGGATACAACCGGAACTATGGCTACACCTTC
.	.	TRBV27	TRBJ2-1	CASSRFSGDLPSSYNEQFF	TGTGCCAGCAGCCGATTTTCGGGGGACCTCCCCAGCTCCTACAATGAGCAGTTCTTC
.	.	TRBV5-1	TRBJ1-3	CASSSGTLGNTIYF	TGCGCCAGCAGCTCCGGGACTCTTGGAAACACCATATATTTT
.	once	TRBV19	TRBJ2-5	CASSIMGTQETQYF	TGTGCCAGTAGTATAATGGGGACCCAAGAGACCCAGTACTTC
.	.	TRBV6-6	TRBJ2-1	CASEFQGRSSNEQFF	TGTGCCAGCGAGTTCCAGGGCCGAAGCTCCAATGAGCAGTTCTTC
TRBD2	.	TRBV9	TRBJ2-7	CASSVDPSGRVGEQYF	TGTGCCAGCAGCGTAGACCCTAGCGGGAGGGTGGGCGAGCAGTACTTC
.	.	TRBV10-3	TRBJ1-5	CAISESVGAYQPQHF	TGTGCCATCAGTGAGTCGGTGGGGGCCTATCAGCCCCAGCATTTT
.	.	TRBV5-1	TRBJ1-6	CASSLADYNSPLHF	TGCGCCAGCAGCTTGGCAGACTATAATTCACCCCTCCACTTT
.	once	TRBV28	TRBJ2-7	CASSYSGTLYEQYF	TGTGCCAGCAGTTACTCCGGGACTCTCTACGAGCAGTACTTC
TRBD1	once	TRBV19	TRBJ2-3	CASSFHRGQGDTQYF	TGTGCCAGTAGTTTTCACAGGGGGCAGGGAGATACGCAGTATTTT